Shown below are 2 T cell receptor beta chains from a single sample sequenced in a study of cytomegalovirus exposure and HLA in healthy donors. The PCR ran on 60 Vbeta and 13 Jbeta primers. Assay used: immunoSEQ multiplex PCR; TCRdb lists only in-frame clones, some missing. The sample holds about 200,000 clones, about 80% seen once. Input material: PBMCs. Receptors were obtained from a woman aged 25 to 39 in good health and CMV-seronegative.

The rearrangement uses TRBV4-1 and TRBJ2-1; D possibly corresponds to TRBD1 (6 bases). CDR3 length: 15 amino acids. CDR1 and CDR2 from the germline V gene are MGHRA and YSYEKL. V was pared by 0 bases and J by 3 bases, with 9 bases between. In DNA form, the CDR3 reads TGCGCCAGCAGCCAAGAGAGGACAGTCTACAATGAGCAGTTCTTC. It specifies CASSQERTVYNEQFF.

This chain links TRBV6-1 with TRBJ2-5, with TRBD1 matching 7 bases. With 3 bases clipped from V and 5 bases from J, the junction kept 9 bases outside the gene matches. Germline V gives CDR1 MNHNS, CDR2 SASEGT. This CDR3 contains 15 residues. The CDR3, as DNA: TGTGCCAGCAGTGAGGTTACAGGGGCAGCGGAGACCCAGTACTTC. It yields the protein CASSEVTGAAETQYF.